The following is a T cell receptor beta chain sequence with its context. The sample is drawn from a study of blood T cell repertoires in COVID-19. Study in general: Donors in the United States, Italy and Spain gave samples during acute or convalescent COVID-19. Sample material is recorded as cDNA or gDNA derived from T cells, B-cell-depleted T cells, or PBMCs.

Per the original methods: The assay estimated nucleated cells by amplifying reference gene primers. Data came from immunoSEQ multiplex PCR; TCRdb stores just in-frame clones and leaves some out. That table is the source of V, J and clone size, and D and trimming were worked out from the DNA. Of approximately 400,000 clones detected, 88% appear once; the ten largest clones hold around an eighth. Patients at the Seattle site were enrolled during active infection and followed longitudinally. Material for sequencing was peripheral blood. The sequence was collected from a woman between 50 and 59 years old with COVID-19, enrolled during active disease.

The CDR3 bases are TGTGCCAGTTATGACAGGGGGCTGGACTATGGCTACACCTTC. This encodes CASYDRGLDYGYTF. The V call is TRBV19, the J call TRBJ1-2, with TRBD1 matching 10 bases. CDR3 length equals 14 residues. Germline-derived CDR1 and CDR2 are LNHDA and SQIVND (reference sequence). With 8 bases clipped from V and 3 bases from J, the junction kept 6 bases outside the gene matches.